This passage covers 4 T cell receptor beta chains from one sample sequenced in a study of cytomegalovirus exposure and HLA in healthy donors. PCR primers comprised 60 Vbeta and 13 Jbeta primers. Generated by immunoSEQ multiplex PCR, the TCRdb table keeps only in-frame clones and is missing some. The table includes around 130,000 clones, 65% to 90% detected once. Sequenced material: PBMCs. The receptor source for this set is a woman aged 18-29 years in good health and CMV-seropositive.

The chain has TRBV2 and TRBJ2-5; D is possibly TRBD2 (5 bases). V lost 2 bases and J 5 bases, leaving 18 bases between the germline ends. CDR1 and CDR2 from the germline V gene are SNHLY and FYNNEI. The length of the CDR3 is 16 residues. CDR3 region: CASSESRRVSGETQYF. The CDR3 nucleotides read TGTGCCAGCAGTGAAAGTCGGCGGGTGTCGGGGGAGACCCAGTACTTC.

The chain combines TRBV6-1 with TRBJ2-2; no definite D call. V dropped 4 bases and J dropped 6 bases, with 6 bases sitting between them. This CDR3 region has 12 residues. Per germline, CDR1 MNHNS and CDR2 SASEGT. CDR3: CASSGGSGELFF. In DNA form, the CDR3 reads TGTGCCAGCAGTGGCGGTTCCGGGGAGCTGTTTTTT.

The DNA for the CDR3 is TGTGCCACCCCAGCGGGGGATACGCAGTATTTT. Residues: CATPAGDTQYF. The chain uses TRBV2 and TRBJ2-3, with 7 bases lining up with TRBD2. Germline V gene lookup returns CDR1 SNHLY and CDR2 FYNNEI. The trim removed 10 bases at V and 6 bases at J, leaving 4 bases unmatched. The CDR3 is 11 residues long.

On this clone: Without the conserved terminal phenylalanine or tryptophan, this CDR3 likely stems from a read error. It is unclear where the CDR3 begins or ends on the DNA, so no DNA is shown, and the CDR3 is as TCRdb lists it. The chain links TRBV29-1 to TRBJ1-2; the table's D call, TRBD1, has no DNA check behind it. Ends included, the CDR3 has 11 residues. From germline, CDR1 is SQVTM and CDR2 ANQGSEA. The CDR3 loop is CSVEEVRQPSL.